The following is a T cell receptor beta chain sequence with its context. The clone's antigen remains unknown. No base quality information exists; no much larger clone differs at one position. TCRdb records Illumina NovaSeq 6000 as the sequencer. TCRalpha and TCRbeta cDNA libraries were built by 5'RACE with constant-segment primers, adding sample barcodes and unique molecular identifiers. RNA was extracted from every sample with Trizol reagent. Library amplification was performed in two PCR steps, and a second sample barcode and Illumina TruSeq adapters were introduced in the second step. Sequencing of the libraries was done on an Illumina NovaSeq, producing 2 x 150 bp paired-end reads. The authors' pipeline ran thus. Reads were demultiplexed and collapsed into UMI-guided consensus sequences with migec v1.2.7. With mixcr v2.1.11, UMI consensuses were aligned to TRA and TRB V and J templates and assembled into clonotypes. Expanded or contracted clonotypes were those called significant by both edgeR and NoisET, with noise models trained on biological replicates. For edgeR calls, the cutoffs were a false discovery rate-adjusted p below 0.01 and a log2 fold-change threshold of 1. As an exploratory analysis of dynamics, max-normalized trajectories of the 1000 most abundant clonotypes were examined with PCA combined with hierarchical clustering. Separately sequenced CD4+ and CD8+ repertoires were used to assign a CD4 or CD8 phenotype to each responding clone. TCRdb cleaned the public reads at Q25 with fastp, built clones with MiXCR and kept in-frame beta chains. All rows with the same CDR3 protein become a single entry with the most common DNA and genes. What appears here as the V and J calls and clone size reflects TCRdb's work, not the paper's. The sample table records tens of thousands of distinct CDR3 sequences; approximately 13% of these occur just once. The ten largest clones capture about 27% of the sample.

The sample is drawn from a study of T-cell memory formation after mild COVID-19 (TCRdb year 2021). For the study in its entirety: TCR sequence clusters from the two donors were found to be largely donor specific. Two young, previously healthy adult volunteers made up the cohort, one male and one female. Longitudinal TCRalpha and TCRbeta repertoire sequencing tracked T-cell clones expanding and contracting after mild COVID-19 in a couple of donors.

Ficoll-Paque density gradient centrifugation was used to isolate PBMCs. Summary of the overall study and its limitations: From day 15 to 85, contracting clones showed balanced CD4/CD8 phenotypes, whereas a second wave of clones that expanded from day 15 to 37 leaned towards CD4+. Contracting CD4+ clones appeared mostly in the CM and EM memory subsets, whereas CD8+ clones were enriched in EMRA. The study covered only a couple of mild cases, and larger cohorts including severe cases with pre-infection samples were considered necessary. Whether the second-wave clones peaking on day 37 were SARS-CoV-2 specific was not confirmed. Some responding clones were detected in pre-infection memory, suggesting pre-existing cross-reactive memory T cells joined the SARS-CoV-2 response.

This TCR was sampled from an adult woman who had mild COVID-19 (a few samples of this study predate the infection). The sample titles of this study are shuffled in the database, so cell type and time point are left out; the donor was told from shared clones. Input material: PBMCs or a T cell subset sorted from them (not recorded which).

The sequenced DNA is TGTGCCAGCAGTTTAGTAGGCTCTGTGGGGGCTTTCTTT. This encodes CASSLVGSVGAFF. The chain is assembled from TRBV12-3 or TRBV12-4 and TRBJ1-1; no D gene is confidently identified. Trimming at the junction amounts to 1 base on V and 11 bases on J, and the germline ends lie 14 bases apart. The CDR3 contains 13 residues, cysteine and phenylalanine counted. The kept DNA is CDR3 alone, 39 bases in frame from the first base.